Following are 21 T cell receptor beta chains from one sample sequenced in a study of blood T cell repertoires in COVID-19. Assay used: immunoSEQ multiplex PCR; TCRdb lists only in-frame clones, some missing. The sample has about 73,000 clones, about 88% seen once. Specimen: peripheral blood. Receptors originate from a man older than 75 with acute or convalescent COVID-19.

V and J are TRBV3-1 (or the pseudogene TRBV3-2) and TRBJ1-2, with D possibly TRBD1 on 6 matching bases. This CDR3 has 13 amino acids. In germline, CDR1 is LGHDT, CDR2 YNNKEL (reference sequence). With 5 bases removed from V and 2 bases from J, the gap between germline ends came to 9 bases. The CDR3 DNA follows: TGTGCCAGCAGCGAAACAGGGAACTATGGCTACACCTTC. Protein: CASSETGNYGYTF.

The gene calls are TRBV3-1 (or the pseudogene TRBV3-2) and TRBJ1-2, with D maybe TRBD1 (6 bases). Germline lookup yields CDR1 LGHDT and CDR2 YNNKEL (reference sequence). V dropped 3 bases and J dropped 1 base, with 15 bases sitting between them. CDR3 length equals 16 residues. DNA of the CDR3: TGTGCCAGCAGCCAGTCTGACAGGACCCTTAACTATGGCTACACCTTC. Translated, it gives CASSQSDRTLNYGYTF.

Only one count was recorded for this clone. The CDR3 sequence: CASSILGDSSPLHF. Written as DNA, the CDR3 is TGTGCCAGTAGTATTCTCGGGGATAGTTCACCCCTCCACTTT. The chain combines TRBV19 with TRBJ1-6; D uncertain. The V gene lost 3 bases and the J gene lost 9 bases, with 12 bases spanning the gap. Per germline, CDR1 LNHDA and CDR2 SQIVND (reference sequence). This CDR3 is 14 amino acids long.

The genes are TRBV18 and TRBJ1-2; weak D call: TRBD1 (5 bases). The CDR3 is 15 amino acids. The germline CDR1 and CDR2 sequences are KGHSH and LQKENI. The V gene lost 3 bases and the J gene lost 6 bases, with 17 bases spanning the gap. The CDR3 spells CASSPPGRRENGYTF. The CDR3 DNA is TGTGCCAGCTCACCGCCGGGACGGAGGGAAAATGGCTACACCTTC.

This rearrangement joins TRBV2 to TRBJ1-4, with TRBD1 as a possible D gene (5 bases). Germline lookup yields CDR1 SNHLY and CDR2 FYNNEI. Trimming cost V 9 bases and J 5 bases, with 10 bases left between them. The CDR3 has 12 amino acids. CDR3 loop: CASDRDNEKLFF. Here the CDR3 DNA reads TGTGCCAGTGACAGAGACAATGAAAAACTGTTTTTT.

The V gene is TRBV10-3, the J gene TRBJ1-2, with 11 nucleotides matching TRBD1. This CDR3 comprises 15 residues. With V trimmed by 0 bases and J by 3 bases, 0 bases remained unmatched. Germline assignment: CDR1 ENHRY and CDR2 SYGVKD. CDR3 residues: CAISESGQGDYGYTF. CDR3 in DNA: TGTGCCATCAGTGAGTCGGGACAGGGGGACTATGGCTACACCTTC.

This chain uses TRBV24-1 with TRBJ2-3, with 12 bases aligning to TRBD2. Germline V gene sequence: CDR1 KGHDR, CDR2 SFDVKD. This CDR3 contains 18 residues. Unmatched junction bases numbered 10, after V lost 2 bases and J lost 5 bases. The CDR3 nucleotides are TGTGCCACCAGTGATTCCTCCTGGACTAGCGGGATGGTAGATACGCAGTATTTT. This translates into CATSDSSWTSGMVDTQYF.

For this clone: In the same sample, other DNA sequences code for this CDR3. The V call is TRBV24-1, the J call TRBJ1-2; 7 bases fit TRBD1. The CDR3 is made up of 14 amino acids. The V segment lost 4 bases and the J segment 2 bases; nucleotides outside the gene matches: 3. Germline CDR1 is KGHDR and CDR2 is SFDVKD. The CDR3: CATSDLTGNYGYTF. The CDR3 nucleotides are TGTGCCACCAGTGACCTGACAGGGAACTATGGCTACACCTTC.

CDR3 nucleotides: TGTGCCAGCCAGGAGGCGGGAGGGCGCAATGAGCAGTTCTTC. Translation: CASQEAGGRNEQFF. This rearrangement joins TRBV2 to TRBJ2-1; 9 nucleotides line up with TRBD2. Germline V lookup: CDR1 SNHLY, CDR2 FYNNEI. The CDR3 length is 14 residues. Trimming at V came to 8 bases and at J to 6 bases, leaving 8 bases not matched to a gene.

V gene TRBV6-5 combines with J gene TRBJ2-5, with 8 positions matching TRBD2. J gave up 4 bases and V 4 bases, and 2 bases lay outside the gene matches. The CDR3 is 13 amino acids. In germline, CDR1 is MNHEY, CDR2 SVGAGI. CDR3 sequence reads: CASSSGGVETQYF. CDR3 nucleotides: TGTGCCAGCAGTTCGGGGGGGGTAGAGACCCAGTACTTC.

This chain joins TRBV12-3 or TRBV12-4 and TRBJ1-1, with D tentatively TRBD1 (6 bases). Trimming shortened V by 3 bases and J by 4 bases, and 9 bases separated the two germline ends. The CDR3 totals 13 residues. CDR3 sequence reads: CASSLGGPTEAFF. DNA of the CDR3: TGTGCCAGCAGTTTGGGGGGGCCCACTGAAGCTTTCTTT.

The chain couples TRBV5-4 to TRBJ1-2, with 12 bases identical to TRBD1. Germline lookup yields CDR1 SGHNT and CDR2 YYREEE (reference sequence). Trimming cost V 3 bases and J 8 bases; bases outside gene matches: 8. The CDR3 runs to 15 residues. In nucleotides, the CDR3 is TGTGCCAGCAGCTCGCTGGGACAGGGGGCGGGAGGCTACACCTTC. It specifies CASSSLGQGAGGYTF.

The CDR3 DNA is TGTGCCAGCAGTCGACCAAGGCAGGGAGAGACCCAGTACTTC. This gives the protein CASSRPRQGETQYF. The rearrangement joins TRBV6-6 to TRBJ2-5; possibly TRBD1 for D (5 bases). In germline, CDR1 is MNHNY, CDR2 SVGAGI (reference sequence). V was clipped by 5 bases and J by 4 bases, with 14 bases between them. The CDR3 extends over 14 amino acids.

The chain employs TRBV18 and TRBJ2-5; 8 nucleotides match TRBD2. The CDR3 is made up of 14 amino acids. Per the germline V gene, CDR1 is KGHSH and CDR2 is LQKENI. V lost 2 bases to trimming and J lost 5 bases; unmatched junction nucleotides: 4. CDR3 sequence reads: CASSPNRGGETQYF. CDR3 DNA: TGTGCCAGCTCACCAAACCGGGGGGGCGAGACCCAGTACTTC.

The chain uses TRBV3-1 (or the pseudogene TRBV3-2) and TRBJ2-7, with TRBD1 matching 8 bases. V lost 1 base and J lost 2; bases outside the gene matches: 4. Germline V gene data show CDR1 as LGHDT and CDR2 as YNNKEL (reference sequence). The CDR3 is made up of 15 amino acids. The CDR3 is CASSQVWDRTYEQYF. The CDR3 nucleotides are TGTGCCAGCAGCCAAGTGTGGGACAGGACCTACGAGCAGTACTTC.

V gene TRBV9 combines with J gene TRBJ2-5; 11 bases map to TRBD2. The germline CDR1 and CDR2 sequences are SGDLS and YYNGEE. This CDR3 is 15 amino acids long. Germline trimming cut 0 bases from V and 7 bases from J; bases unmatched to any gene: 5. This chain's CDR3 is CASSVALAGEGTQYF. As DNA, the CDR3 is TGTGCCAGCAGCGTAGCACTAGCGGGGGAGGGGACCCAGTACTTC.

The chain is built from TRBV2 and TRBJ2-1; 9 bases map to TRBD2. The CDR3 sequence is 13 residues long. The V gene's germline CDR1 is SNHLY and CDR2 FYNNEI. With 8 bases clipped from V and 7 bases from J, the junction kept 6 bases outside the gene matches. CDR3 coding DNA: TGTGCCAGCGCGGCGGGAGGGGGGAATGAGCAGTTCTTC. It yields the protein CASAAGGGNEQFF. Combining the CDR3 with reference TRBV2 and TRBJ2-1 gives the whole variable domain EPEVTQTPSHQVTQMGQEVILRCVPISNHLYFYWYRQILGQKVEFLVSFYNNEISEKSEIFDDQFSVERPDGSNFTLKIRSTKLEDSAMYFCASAAGGGNEQFFGPGTRLTVL.

The chain links TRBV30 to TRBJ2-7, with D uncertain. Deletions cut 4 bases from V and 0 bases from J, with 10 bases between. This CDR3 region has 13 residues. The germline V gene has CDR1 GTSNPN and CDR2 SVGIG (reference sequence). CDR3 loop: CAWKRRPSYEQYF. The DNA of the CDR3 is TGTGCCTGGAAAAGGAGACCCTCCTACGAGCAGTACTTC.

This chain links TRBV9 with TRBJ1-4, with TRBD1 as a possible D gene (5 bases). Germline-derived CDR1 and CDR2 are SGDLS and YYNGEE. The CDR3 sequence is 13 residues long. Trimming took off 4 bases at V and 2 bases at J, with 6 bases between the two ends. The CDR3 DNA sequence: TGTGCCAGCAGCAGGGGCACTAATGAAAAACTGTTTTTT. The encoded protein is CASSRGTNEKLFF.

This rearrangement joins TRBV28 to TRBJ1-2; D is uncertain. The CDR3 covers 14 residues. The V end lost 5 bases, the J end lost 4 bases, and 14 bases lay between the germline ends. Germline values: CDR1 MDHEN, CDR2 SYDVKM. CDR3 nucleotide sequence: TGTGCCAGCAGTAACATACAGTACAGCTATGGCTACACCTTC. Amino acid sequence: CASSNIQYSYGYTF.

This clone is a singleton in its sample. The rearrangement uses TRBV11-2 and TRBJ2-1; no clear D. The germline V and J ends were trimmed by 3 bases and 2 bases, with 14 bases remaining between them. The CDR3 loop spans 16 amino acids. Germline CDR1 reads SGHAT; CDR2 reads FQNNGV. In nucleotides, the CDR3 is TGTGCCAGCAGCTTCGCAGGAAAGGTTACCTACAATGAGCAGTTCTTC. Translation: CASSFAGKVTYNEQFF.